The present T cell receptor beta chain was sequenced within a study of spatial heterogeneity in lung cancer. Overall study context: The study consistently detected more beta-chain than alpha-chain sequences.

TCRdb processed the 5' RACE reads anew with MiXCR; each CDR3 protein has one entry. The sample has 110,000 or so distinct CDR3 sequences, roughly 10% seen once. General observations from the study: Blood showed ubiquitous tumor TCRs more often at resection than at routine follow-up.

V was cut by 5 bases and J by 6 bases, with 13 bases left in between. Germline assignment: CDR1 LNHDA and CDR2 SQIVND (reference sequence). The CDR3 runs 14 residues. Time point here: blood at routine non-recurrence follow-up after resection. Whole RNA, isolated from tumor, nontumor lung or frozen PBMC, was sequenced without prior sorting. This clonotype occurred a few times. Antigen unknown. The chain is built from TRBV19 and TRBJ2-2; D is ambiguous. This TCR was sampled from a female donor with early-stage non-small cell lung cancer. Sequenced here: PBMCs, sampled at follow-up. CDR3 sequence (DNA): TGTGCCAGTAGTCTGGGTTTTAGGTCCGGGGAGCTGTTTTTT. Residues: CASSLGFRSGELFF. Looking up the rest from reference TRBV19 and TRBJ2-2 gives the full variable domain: DGGITQSPKYLFRKEGQNVTLSCEQNLNHDAMYWYRQDPGQGLRLIYYSQIVNDFQKGDIAEGYSVSREKKESFPLTVTSAQKNPTAFYLCASSLGFRSGELFFGEGSRLTVL.